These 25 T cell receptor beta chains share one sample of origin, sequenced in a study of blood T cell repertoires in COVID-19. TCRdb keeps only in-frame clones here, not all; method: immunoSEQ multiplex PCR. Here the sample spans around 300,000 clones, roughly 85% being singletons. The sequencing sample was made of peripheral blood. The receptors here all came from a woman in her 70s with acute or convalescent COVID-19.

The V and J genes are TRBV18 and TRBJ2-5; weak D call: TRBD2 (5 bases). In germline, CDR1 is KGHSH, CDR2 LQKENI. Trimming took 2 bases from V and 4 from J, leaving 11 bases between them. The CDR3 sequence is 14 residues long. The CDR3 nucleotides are TGTGCCAGCTCACCATATGGAGAGGGAGAGACCCAGTACTTC. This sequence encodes CASSPYGEGETQYF.

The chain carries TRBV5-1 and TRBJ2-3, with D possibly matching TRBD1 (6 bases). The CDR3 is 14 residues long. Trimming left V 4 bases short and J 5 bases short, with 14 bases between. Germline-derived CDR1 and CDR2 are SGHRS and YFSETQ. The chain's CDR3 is CASSKQGNVDTQYF. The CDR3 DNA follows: TGCGCCAGCAGCAAACAGGGTAATGTAGATACGCAGTATTTT.

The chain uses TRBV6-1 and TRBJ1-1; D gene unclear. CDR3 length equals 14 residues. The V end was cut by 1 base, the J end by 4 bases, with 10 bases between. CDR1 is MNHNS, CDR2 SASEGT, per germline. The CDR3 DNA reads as TGTGCCAGCAGTGAAGTCCCCGGGTTCACTGAAGCTTTCTTT. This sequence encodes CASSEVPGFTEAFF.

The CDR3 DNA sequence: TGTGCCAGCAGCGTAGGTCGAGGAGACCGTCTAGATACGCAGTATTTT. This translates into CASSVGRGDRLDTQYF. This sequence joins TRBV9 and TRBJ2-3, with unresolved D. V was trimmed by 0 bases and J by 5 bases, leaving 16 bases between them. Per germline, CDR1 SGDLS and CDR2 YYNGEE. This CDR3 is 16 amino acids long. The full variable domain, its missing parts supplied by reference TRBV9 and TRBJ2-3, is DSGVTQTPKHLITATGQRVTLRCSPRSGDLSVYWYQQSLDQGLQFLIQYYNGEERAKGNILERFSAQQFPDLHSELNLSSLELGDSALYFCASSVGRGDRLDTQYFGPGTRLTVL.

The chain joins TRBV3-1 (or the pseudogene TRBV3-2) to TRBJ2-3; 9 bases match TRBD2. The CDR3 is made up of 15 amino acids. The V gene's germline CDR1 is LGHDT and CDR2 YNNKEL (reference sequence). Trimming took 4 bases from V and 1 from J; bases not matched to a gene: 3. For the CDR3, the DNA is TGTGCCAGCAGCCCTCGGACTAGCGGCACAGATACGCAGTATTTT. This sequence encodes CASSPRTSGTDTQYF.

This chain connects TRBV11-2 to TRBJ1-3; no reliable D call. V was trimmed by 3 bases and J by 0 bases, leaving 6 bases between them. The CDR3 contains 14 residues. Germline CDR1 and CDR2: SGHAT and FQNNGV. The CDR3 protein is CASSLRSSGNTIYF. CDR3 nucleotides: TGTGCCAGCAGCTTGAGGTCCTCTGGAAACACCATATATTTT.

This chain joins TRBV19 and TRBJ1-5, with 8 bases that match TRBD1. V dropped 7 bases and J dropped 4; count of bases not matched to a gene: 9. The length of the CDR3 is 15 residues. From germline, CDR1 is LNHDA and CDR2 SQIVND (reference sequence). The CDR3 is CASTARTGRNQPQHF. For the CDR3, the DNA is TGTGCCAGTACCGCCCGGACAGGGAGGAATCAGCCCCAGCATTTT.

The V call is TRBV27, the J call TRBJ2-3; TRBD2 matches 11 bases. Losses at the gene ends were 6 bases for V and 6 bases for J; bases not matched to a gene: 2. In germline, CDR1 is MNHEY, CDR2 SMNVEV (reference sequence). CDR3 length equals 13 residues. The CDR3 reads CASRLAGVDTQYF. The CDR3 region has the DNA TGTGCCAGCAGACTAGCGGGGGTCGATACGCAGTATTTT.

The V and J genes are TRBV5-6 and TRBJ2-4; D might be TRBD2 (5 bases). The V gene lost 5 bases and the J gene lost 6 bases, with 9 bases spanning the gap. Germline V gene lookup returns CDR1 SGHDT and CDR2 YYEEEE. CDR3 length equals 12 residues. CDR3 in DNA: TGTGCCAGCAGTCGGACTGGAAACATTCAGTACTTC. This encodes CASSRTGNIQYF.

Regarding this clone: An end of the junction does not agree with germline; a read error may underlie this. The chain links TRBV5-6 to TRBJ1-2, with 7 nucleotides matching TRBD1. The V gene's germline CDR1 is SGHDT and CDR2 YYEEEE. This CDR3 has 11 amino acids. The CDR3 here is CASSLVTGQSF. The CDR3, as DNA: TGTGCCAGCAGCTTGGTGACAGGGCAAAGCTTC.

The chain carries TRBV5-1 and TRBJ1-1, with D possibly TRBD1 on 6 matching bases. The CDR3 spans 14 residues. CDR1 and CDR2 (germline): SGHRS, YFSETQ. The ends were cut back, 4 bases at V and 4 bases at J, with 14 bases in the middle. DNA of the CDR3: TGCGCCAGCAGCCAAACCAGGGGATCCACTGAAGCTTTCTTT. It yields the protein CASSQTRGSTEAFF.

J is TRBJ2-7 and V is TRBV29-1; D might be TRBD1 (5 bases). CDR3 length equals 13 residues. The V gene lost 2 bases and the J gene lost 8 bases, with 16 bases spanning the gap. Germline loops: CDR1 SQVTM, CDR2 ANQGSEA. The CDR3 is CSVEKQDTSKQYF. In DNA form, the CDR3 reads TGCAGCGTTGAAAAGCAGGACACCTCGAAGCAGTACTTC.

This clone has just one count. The chain's CDR3 is CAWKAGLAGGETQYF. CDR3 nucleotides: TGTGCCTGGAAGGCGGGACTAGCGGGGGGAGAGACCCAGTACTTC. V and J are TRBV30 and TRBJ2-5, with 15 bases fitting TRBD2. J gave up 4 bases and V 4 bases, and 4 bases lay outside the gene matches. The CDR3 consists of 15 residues. Germline CDR1 and CDR2: GTSNPN and SVGIG (reference sequence).

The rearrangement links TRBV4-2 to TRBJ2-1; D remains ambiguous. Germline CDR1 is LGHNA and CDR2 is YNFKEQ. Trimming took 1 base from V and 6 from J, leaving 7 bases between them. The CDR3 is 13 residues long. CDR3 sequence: CASSQVRSNEQFF. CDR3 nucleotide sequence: TGTGCCAGCAGCCAAGTGCGGAGCAATGAGCAGTTCTTC.

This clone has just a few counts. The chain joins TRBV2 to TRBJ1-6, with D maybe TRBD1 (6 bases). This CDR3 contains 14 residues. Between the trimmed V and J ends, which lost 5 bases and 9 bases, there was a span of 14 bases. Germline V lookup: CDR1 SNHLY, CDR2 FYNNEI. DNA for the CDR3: TGTGCCAGCAGTCGTACAGGGCGAGGTTCACCCCTCCACTTT. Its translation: CASSRTGRGSPLHF.

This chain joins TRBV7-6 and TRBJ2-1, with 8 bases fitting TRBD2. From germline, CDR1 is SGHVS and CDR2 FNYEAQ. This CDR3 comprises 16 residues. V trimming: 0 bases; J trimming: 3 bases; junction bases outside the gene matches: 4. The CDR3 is CASSLAERGNYNEQFF. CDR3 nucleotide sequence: TGTGCCAGCAGCTTAGCGGAGCGGGGGAACTACAATGAGCAGTTCTTC. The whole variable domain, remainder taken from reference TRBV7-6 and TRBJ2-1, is GAGVSQSPRYKVTKRGQDVALRCDPISGHVSLYWYRQALGQGPEFLTYFNYEAQQDKSGLPNDRFSAERPEGSISTLTIQRTEQRDSAMYRCASSLAERGNYNEQFFGPGTRLTVL.

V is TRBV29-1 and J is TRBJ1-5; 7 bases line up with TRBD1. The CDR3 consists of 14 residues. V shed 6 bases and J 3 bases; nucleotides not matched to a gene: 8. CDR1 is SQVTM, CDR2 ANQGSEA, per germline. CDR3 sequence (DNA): TGCAGCGTCGGGGACAGCTATTACAATCAGCCCCAGCATTTT. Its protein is CSVGDSYYNQPQHF.

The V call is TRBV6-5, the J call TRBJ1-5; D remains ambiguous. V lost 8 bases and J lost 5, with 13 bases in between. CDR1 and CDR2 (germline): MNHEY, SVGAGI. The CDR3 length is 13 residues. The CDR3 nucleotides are TGTGCCAGCCTTACGGGGTTGGATCAGCCCCAGCATTTT. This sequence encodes CASLTGLDQPQHF.

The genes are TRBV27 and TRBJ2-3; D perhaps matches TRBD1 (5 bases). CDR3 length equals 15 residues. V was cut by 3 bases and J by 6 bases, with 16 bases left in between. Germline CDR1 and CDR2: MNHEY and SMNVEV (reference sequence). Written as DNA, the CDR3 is TGTGCCAGCAGTTTTAGGGGATCAAACACGGATACGCAGTATTTT. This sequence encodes CASSFRGSNTDTQYF.

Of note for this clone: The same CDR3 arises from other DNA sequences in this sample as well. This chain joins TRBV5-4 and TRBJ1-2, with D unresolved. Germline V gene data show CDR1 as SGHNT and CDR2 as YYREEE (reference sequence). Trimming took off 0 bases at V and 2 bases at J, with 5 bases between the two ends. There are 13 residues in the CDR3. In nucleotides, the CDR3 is TGTGCCAGCAGCTTGGGCGGGAACTATGGCTACACCTTC. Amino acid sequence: CASSLGGNYGYTF.

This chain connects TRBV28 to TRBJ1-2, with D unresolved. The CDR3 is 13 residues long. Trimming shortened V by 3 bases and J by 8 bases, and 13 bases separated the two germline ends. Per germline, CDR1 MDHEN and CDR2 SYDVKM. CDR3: CASSFPGGWGYTF. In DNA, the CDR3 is TGTGCCAGCAGTTTTCCCGGCGGATGGGGCTACACCTTC.

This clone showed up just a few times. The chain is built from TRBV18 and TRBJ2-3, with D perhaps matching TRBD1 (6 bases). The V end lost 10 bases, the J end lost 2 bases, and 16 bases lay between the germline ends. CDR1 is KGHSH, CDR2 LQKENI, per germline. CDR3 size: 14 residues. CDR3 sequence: CATTSGGNTDTQYF. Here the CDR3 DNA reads TGTGCCACCACCTCTGGGGGCAACACAGATACGCAGTATTTT. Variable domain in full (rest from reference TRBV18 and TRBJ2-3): NAGVMQNPRHLVRRRGQEARLRCSPMKGHSHVYWYRQLPEEGLKFMVYLQKENIIDESGMPKERFSAEFPKEGPSILRIQQVVRGDSAAYFCATTSGGNTDTQYFGPGTRLTVL.

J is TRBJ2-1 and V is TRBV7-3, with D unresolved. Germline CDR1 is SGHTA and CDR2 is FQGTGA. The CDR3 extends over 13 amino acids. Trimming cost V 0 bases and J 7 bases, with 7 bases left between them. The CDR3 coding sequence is TGTGCCAGCAGCTTAACGAGGAGTAATGAGCAGTTCTTC. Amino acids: CASSLTRSNEQFF.

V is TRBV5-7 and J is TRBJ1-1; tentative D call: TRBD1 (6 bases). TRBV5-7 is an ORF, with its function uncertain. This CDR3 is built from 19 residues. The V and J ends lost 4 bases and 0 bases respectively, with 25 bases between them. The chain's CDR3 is CASSQSLRGHPYMNTEAFF. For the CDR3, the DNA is TGTGCCAGCAGCCAGTCCTTGAGGGGACACCCTTACATGAACACTGAAGCTTTCTTT.

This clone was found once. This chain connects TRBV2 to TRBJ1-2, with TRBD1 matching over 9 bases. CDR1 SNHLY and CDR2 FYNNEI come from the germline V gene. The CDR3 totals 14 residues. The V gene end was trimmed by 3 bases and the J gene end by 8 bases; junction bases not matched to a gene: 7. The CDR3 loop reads CASSDEQGARGYTF. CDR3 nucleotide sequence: TGTGCCAGCAGTGATGAACAGGGGGCGCGAGGCTACACCTTC.